This T cell receptor (beta chain) emerged from a study of CD8 T cells in ankylosing spondylitis. The CDR3 sequence is 12 residues long. CDR1 and CDR2 (germline): SGHRS, YFSETQ. Via MiXCR, TCRdb re-called the 5' RACE reads, giving one row per CDR3 protein. The data hold hundreds of thousands of distinct CDR3 sequences, with approximately 10% observed a single time. Many counts were recorded for this clonotype. An end of the junction does not agree with germline; a read error may underlie this. The gene calls are TRBV5-1 and TRBJ2-1, with D possibly TRBD2 on 6 matching bases. The sequenced sample consisted of blood, either unsorted or a sorted T cell fraction (not recorded which). The origin of this receptor is a male donor with ankylosing spondylitis or in good health (not recorded which). The CDR3 protein is CASSFGTPGQVF. Written as DNA, the CDR3 is TGCGCCAGCAGCTTTGGGACTCCAGGGCAGGTCTTC.